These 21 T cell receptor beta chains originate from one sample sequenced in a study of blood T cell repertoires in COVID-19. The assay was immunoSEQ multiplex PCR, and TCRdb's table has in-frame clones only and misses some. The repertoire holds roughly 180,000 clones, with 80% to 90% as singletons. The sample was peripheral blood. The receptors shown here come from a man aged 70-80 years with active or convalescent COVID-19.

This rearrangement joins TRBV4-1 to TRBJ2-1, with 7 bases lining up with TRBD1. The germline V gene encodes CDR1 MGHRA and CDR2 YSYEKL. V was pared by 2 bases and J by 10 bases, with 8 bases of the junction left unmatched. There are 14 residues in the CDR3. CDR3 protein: CASSQYTGVGEQFF. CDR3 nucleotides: TGCGCCAGCAGCCAATACACAGGGGTGGGAGAGCAGTTCTTC.

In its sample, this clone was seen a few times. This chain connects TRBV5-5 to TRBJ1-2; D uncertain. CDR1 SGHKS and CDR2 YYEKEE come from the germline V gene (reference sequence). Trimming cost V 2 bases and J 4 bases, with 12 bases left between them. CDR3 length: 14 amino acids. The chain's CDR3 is CASSLALGVYGYTF. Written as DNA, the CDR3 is TGTGCCAGCAGCTTAGCCCTCGGGGTCTATGGCTACACCTTC.

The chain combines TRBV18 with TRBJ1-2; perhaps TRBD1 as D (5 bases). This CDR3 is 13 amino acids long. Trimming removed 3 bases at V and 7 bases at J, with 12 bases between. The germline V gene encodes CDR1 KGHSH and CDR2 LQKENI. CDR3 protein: CASSPAGSGGYTF. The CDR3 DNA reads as TGTGCCAGCTCACCGGCAGGGTCTGGTGGCTACACCTTC.

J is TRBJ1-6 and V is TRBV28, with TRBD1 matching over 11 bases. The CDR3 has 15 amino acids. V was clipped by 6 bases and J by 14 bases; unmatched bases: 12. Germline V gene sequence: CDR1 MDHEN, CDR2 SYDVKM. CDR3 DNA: TGTGCCAGCAGCTGGGGGGGACAGGGGGAGAGGACCCTCCACTTT. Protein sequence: CASSWGGQGERTLHF.

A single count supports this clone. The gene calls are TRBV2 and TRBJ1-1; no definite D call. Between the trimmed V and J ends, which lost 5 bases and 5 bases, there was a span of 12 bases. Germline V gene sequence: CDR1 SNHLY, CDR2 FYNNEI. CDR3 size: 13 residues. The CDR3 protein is CASSFPGETEAFF. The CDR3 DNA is TGTGCCAGCAGTTTCCCGGGTGAGACTGAAGCTTTCTTT.

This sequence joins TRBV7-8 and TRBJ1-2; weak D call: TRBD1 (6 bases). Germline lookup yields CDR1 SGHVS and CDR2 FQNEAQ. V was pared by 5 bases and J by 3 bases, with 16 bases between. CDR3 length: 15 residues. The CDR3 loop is CASSPGQNPYYGYTF. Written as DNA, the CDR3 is TGTGCCAGCAGCCCCGGACAGAACCCCTACTATGGCTACACCTTC.

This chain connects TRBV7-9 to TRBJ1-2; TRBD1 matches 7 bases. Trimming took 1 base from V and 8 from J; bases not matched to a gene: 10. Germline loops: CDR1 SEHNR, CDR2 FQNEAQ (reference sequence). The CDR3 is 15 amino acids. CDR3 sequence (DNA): TGTGCCAGCAGCTTAGACGCTCGACAGGGTGCGGGCTACACCTTC. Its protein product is CASSLDARQGAGYTF.

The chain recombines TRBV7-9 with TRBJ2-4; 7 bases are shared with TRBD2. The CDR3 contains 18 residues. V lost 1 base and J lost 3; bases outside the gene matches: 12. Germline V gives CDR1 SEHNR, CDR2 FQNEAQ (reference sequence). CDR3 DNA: TGTGCCAGCAGCTTAGTTCTAGCGGAGACCCAGGTCAAAAACATTCAGTACTTC. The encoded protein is CASSLVLAETQVKNIQYF.

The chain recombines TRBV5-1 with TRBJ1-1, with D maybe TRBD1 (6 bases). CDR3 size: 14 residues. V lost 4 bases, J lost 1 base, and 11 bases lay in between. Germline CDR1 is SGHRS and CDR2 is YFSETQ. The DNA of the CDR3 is TGCGCCAGCAGCGTACGGGGACAGAACACTGAAGCTTTCTTT. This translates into CASSVRGQNTEAFF.

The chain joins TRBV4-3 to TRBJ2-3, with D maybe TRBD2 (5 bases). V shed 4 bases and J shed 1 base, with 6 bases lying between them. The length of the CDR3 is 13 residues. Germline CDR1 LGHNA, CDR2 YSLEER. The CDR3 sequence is CASSPRGTDTQYF. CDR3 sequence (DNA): TGCGCCAGCAGCCCGAGGGGCACAGATACGCAGTATTTT.

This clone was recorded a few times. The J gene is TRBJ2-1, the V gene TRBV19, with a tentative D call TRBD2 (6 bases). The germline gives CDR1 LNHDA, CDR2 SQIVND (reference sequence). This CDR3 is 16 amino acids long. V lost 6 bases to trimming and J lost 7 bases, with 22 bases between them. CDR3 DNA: TGTGCCAGTAGCCCCATCCTGGAGGGTTACCGGAATGAGCAGTTCTTC. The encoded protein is CASSPILEGYRNEQFF. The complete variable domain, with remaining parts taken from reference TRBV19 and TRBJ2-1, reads DGGITQSPKYLFRKEGQNVTLSCEQNLNHDAMYWYRQDPGQGLRLIYYSQIVNDFQKGDIAEGYSVSREKKESFPLTVTSAQKNPTAFYLCASSPILEGYRNEQFFGPGTRLTVL.

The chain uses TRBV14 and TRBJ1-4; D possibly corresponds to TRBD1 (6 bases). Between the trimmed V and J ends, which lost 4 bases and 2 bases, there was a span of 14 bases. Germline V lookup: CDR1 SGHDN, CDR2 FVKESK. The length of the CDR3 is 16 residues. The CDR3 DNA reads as TGTGCCAGCAGCCCGGGAACAGGGCGTACTAATGAAAAACTGTTTTTT. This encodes CASSPGTGRTNEKLFF.

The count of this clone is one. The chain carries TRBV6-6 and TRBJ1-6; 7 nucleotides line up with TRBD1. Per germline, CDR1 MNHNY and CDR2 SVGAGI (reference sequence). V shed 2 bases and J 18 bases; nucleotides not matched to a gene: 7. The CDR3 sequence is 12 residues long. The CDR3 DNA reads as TGTGCCAGCAGTTACGGGGACAGTCTGCCCCACTTT. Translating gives CASSYGDSLPHF.

The CDR3 DNA reads as TGCGCCAGCAGCGACACTTCAACTAATGAAAAACTGTTTTTT. Translating gives CASSDTSTNEKLFF. The chain is built from TRBV5-1 and TRBJ1-4; unclear D gene. V was clipped by 4 bases and J by 0 bases, with 7 bases between them. The CDR3 is 14 amino acids. The germline V gene has CDR1 SGHRS and CDR2 YFSETQ.

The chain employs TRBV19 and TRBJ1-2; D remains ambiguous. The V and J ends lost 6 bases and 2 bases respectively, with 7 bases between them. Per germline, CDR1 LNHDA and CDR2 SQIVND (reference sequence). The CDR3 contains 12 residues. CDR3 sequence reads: CASSWANYGYTF. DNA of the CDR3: TGTGCCAGTAGCTGGGCGAACTATGGCTACACCTTC.

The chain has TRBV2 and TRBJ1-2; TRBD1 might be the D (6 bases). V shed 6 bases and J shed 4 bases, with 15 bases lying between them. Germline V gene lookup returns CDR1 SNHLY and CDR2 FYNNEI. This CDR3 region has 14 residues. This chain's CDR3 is CASRTGSAGYGYTF. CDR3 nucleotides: TGTGCCAGCAGGACAGGTTCCGCGGGCTATGGCTACACCTTC.

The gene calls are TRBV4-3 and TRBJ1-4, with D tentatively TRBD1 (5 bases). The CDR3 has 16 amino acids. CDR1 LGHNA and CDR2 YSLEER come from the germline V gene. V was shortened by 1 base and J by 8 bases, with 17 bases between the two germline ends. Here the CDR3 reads CASSQGPLDMGEKLFF. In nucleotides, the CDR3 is TGCGCCAGCAGCCAAGGCCCATTGGACATGGGAGAAAAACTGTTTTTT.

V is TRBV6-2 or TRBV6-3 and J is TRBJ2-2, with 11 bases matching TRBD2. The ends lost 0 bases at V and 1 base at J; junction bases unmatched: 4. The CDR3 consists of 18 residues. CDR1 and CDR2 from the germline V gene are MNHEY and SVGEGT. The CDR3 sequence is CASSYSLTSGRNTGELFF. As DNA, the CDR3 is TGTGCCAGCAGTTACTCTTTAACTAGCGGGAGGAACACCGGGGAGCTGTTTTTT.

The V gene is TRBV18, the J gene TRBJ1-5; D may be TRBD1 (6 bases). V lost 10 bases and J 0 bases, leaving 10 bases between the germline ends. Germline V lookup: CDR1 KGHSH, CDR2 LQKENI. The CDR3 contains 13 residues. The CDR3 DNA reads TGTGCCACCCGACAGGATAGCAATCAGCCCCAGCATTTT. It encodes CATRQDSNQPQHF.

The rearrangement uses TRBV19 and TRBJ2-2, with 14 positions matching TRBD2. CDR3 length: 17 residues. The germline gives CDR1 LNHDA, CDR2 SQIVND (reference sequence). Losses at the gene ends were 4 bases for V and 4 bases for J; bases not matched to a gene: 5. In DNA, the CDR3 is TGTGCCAGTAGTAAACCGGGACTAGCGGGAGTCACCGGGGAGCTGTTTTTT. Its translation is CASSKPGLAGVTGELFF.

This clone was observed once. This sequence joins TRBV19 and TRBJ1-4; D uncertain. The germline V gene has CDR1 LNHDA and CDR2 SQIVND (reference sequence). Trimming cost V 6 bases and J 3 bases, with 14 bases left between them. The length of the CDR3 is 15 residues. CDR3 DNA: TGTGCCAGTAGCTACCCCAGAGGTCCTAATGAAAAACTGTTTTTT. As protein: CASSYPRGPNEKLFF.